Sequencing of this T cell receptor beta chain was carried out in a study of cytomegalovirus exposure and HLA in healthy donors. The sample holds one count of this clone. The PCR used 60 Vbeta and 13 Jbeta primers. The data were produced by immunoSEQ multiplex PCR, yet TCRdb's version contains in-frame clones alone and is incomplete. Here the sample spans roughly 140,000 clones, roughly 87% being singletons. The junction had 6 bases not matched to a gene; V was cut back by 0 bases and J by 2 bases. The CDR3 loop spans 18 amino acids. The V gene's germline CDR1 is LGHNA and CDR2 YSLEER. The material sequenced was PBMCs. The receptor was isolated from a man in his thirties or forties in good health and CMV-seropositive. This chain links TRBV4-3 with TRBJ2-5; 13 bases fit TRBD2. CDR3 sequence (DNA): TGCGCCAGCAGCCAAGATGGGGCGGGACTAGCGGGGCAAGAGACCCAGTACTTC. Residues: CASSQDGAGLAGQETQYF.